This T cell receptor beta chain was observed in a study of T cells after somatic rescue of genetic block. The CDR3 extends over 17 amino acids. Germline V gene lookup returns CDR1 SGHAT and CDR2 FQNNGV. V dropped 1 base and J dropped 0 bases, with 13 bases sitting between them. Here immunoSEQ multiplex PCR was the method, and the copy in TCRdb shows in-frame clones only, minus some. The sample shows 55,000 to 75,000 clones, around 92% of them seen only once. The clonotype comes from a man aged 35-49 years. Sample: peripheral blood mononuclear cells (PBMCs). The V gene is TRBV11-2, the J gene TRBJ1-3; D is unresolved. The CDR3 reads CASSLVPKGASGNTIYF. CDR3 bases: TGTGCCAGCAGCTTAGTACCCAAGGGAGCCTCTGGAAACACCATATATTTT.